This T cell receptor (beta chain) was obtained from a study of shared clonotypes between healthy human individuals. Points from the study as a whole: Represented diversity, genetic and exposure-history alike, was limited by few donors.

As concerns this clone: The antigen is undetermined.

Genomic DNA, for the unsorted samples, came from tens of millions of PBMCs. CDR3 length equals 12 residues. The germline V gene has CDR1 SNHLY and CDR2 FYNNEI. V was shortened by 7 bases and J by 8 bases, with 11 bases between the two germline ends. Original methodology: There were no quality scores in the junction-only immunoSEQ sequences, so filtering differed. TCRdb's copy holds only in-frame clones and misses some; the assay was immunoSEQ multiplex PCR. Clone size and the V and J calls come from that table; the DNA yielded D and trimming. The table has more than 450,000 clones, 79% seen once; the top ten hold under 15%.

The receptor comes from a woman aged 40 to 50 in good health. Some clones in this sample may be carry-over from other donors' samples. Sequenced material: PBMCs. V and J are TRBV2 and TRBJ1-4; D is possibly TRBD1 (5 bases). The CDR3: CASNSGEEKLFF. The CDR3, as DNA: TGTGCCAGCAACTCGGGGGAAGAAAAACTGTTTTTT.